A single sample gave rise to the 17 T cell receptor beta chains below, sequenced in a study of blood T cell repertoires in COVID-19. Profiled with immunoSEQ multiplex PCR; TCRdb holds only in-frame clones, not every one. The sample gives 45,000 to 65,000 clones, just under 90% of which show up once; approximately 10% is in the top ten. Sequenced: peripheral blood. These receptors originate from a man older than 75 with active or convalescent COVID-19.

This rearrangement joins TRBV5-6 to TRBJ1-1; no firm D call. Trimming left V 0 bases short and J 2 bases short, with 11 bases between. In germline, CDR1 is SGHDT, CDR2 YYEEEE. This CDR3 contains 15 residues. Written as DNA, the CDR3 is TGTGCCAGCAGCTTGGTAGGCCGAGGAAACACTGAAGCTTTCTTT. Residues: CASSLVGRGNTEAFF. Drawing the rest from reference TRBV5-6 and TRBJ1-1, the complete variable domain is DAGVTQSPTHLIKTRGQQVTLRCSPKSGHDTVSWYQQALGQGPQFIFQYYEEEERQRGNFPDRFSGHQFPNYSSELNVNALLLGDSALYLCASSLVGRGNTEAFFGQGTRLTVV.

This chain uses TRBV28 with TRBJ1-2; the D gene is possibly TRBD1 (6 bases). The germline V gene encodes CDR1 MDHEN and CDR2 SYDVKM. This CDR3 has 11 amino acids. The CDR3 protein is CVSAGAYGYTF. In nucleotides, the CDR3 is TGTGTTTCCGCGGGGGCTTATGGCTACACCTTC.

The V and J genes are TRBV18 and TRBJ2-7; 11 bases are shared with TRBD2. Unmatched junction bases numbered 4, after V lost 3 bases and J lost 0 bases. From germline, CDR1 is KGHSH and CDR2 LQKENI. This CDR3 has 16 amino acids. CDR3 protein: CASSPGTSGSSYEQYF. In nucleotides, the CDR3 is TGTGCCAGCTCACCTGGGACTAGCGGAAGCTCCTACGAGCAGTACTTC.

In DNA form, the CDR3 reads TGTGCCAGCAGTGGTGGGGACTTTTCCACAGATACGCAGTATTTT. The encoded protein is CASSGGDFSTDTQYF. This chain connects TRBV14 to TRBJ2-3, with D possibly TRBD2 on 6 matching bases. CDR3 size: 15 residues. Germline CDR1 SGHDN, CDR2 FVKESK. The V and J ends lost 6 bases and 2 bases respectively, with 15 bases between them.

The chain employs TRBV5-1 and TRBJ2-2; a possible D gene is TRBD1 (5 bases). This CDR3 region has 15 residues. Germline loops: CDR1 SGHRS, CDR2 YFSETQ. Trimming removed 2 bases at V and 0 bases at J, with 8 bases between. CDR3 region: CASSLGVSNTGELFF. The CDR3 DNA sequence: TGCGCCAGCAGCTTAGGGGTTTCGAACACCGGGGAGCTGTTTTTT.

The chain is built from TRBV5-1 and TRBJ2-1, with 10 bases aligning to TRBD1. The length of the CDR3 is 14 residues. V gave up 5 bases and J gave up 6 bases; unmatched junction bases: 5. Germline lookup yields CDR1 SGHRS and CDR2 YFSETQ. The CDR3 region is CASRTGTGVNEQFF. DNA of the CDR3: TGCGCCAGCAGGACCGGGACAGGGGTCAATGAGCAGTTCTTC.

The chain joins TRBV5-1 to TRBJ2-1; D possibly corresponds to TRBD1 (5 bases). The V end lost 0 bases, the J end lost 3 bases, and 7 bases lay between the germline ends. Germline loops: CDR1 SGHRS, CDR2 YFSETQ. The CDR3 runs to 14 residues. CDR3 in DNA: TGCGCCAGCAGCTTGGGACAGAGCTACAATGAGCAGTTCTTC. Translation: CASSLGQSYNEQFF.

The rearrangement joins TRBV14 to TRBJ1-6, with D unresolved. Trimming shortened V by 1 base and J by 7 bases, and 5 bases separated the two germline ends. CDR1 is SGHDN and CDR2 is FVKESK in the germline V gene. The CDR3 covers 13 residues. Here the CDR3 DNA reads TGTGCCAGCAGCCAAGTCGCGAATTCACCCCTCCACTTT. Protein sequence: CASSQVANSPLHF.

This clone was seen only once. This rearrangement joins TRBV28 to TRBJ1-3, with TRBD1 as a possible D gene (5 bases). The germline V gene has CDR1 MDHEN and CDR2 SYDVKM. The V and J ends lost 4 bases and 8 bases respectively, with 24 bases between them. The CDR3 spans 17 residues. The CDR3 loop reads CASSSFGTGEGVYTIYF. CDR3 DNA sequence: TGTGCCAGCAGTTCTTTCGGTACAGGAGAAGGGGTATACACCATATATTTT.

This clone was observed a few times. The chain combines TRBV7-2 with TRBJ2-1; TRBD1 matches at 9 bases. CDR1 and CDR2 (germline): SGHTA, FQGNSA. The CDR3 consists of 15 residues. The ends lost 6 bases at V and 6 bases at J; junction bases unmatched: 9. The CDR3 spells CASSRPGQGVNEQFF. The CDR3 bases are TGTGCCAGCAGTCGCCCGGGACAGGGTGTCAATGAGCAGTTCTTC.

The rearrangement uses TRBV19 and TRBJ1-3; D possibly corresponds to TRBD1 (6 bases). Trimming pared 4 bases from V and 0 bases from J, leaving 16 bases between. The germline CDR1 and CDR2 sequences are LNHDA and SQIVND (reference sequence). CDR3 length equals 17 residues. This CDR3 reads CASSTLAGQISGNTIYF. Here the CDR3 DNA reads TGTGCCAGTAGTACCCTCGCCGGACAGATCTCTGGAAACACCATATATTTT.

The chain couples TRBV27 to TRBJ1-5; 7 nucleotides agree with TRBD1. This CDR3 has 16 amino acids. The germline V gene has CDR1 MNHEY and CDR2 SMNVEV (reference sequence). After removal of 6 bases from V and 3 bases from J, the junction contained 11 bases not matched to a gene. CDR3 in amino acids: CASSRRTGALNQPQHF. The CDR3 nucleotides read TGTGCCAGCAGCCGACGGACAGGCGCCCTCAATCAGCCCCAGCATTTT.

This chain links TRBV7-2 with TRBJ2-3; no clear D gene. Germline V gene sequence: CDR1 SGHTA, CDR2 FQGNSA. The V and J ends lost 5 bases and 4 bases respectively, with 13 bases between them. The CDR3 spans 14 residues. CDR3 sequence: CASSPGLASDTQYF. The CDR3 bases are TGTGCCAGCAGCCCTGGATTAGCCTCAGATACGCAGTATTTT.

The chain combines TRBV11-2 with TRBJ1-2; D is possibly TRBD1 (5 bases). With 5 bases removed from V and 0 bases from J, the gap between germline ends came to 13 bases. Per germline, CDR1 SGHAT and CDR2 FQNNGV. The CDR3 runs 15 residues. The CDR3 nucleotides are TGTGCCAGCAGCCCAATGGGGCAGTCTAACTATGGCTACACCTTC. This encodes CASSPMGQSNYGYTF.

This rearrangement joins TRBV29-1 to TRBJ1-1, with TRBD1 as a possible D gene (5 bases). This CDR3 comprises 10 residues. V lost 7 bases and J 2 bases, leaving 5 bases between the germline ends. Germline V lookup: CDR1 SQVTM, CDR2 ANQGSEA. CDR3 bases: TGCAGCGGGACAAACACTGAAGCTTTCTTT. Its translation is CSGTNTEAFF.

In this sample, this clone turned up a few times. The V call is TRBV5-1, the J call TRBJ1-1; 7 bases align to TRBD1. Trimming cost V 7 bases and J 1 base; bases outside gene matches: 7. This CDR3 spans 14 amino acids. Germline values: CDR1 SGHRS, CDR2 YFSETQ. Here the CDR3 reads CASLRGGANTEAFF. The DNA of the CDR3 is TGCGCCAGCTTAAGAGGGGGCGCGAACACTGAAGCTTTCTTT. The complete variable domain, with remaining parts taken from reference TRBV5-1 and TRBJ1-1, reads KAGVTQTPRYLIKTRGQQVTLSCSPISGHRSVSWYQQTPGQGLQFLFEYFSETQRNKGNFPGRFSGRQFSNSRSEMNVSTLELGDSALYLCASLRGGANTEAFFGQGTRLTVV.

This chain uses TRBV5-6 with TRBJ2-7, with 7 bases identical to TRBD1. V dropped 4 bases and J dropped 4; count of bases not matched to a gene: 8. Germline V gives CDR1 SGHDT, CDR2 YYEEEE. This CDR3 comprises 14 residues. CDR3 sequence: CASSRVGTDYEQYF. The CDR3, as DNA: TGTGCCAGCAGCCGGGTGGGGACAGATTACGAGCAGTACTTC.